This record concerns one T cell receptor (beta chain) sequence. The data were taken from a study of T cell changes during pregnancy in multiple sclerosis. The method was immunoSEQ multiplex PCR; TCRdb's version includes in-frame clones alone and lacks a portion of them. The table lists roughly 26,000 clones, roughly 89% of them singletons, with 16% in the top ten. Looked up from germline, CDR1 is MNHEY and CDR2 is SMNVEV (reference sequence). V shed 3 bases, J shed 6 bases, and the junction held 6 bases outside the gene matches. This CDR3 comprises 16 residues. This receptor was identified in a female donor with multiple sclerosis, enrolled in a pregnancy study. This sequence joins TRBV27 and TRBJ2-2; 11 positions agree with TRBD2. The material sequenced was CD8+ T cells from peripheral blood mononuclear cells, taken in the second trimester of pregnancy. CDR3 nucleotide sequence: TGTGCCAGCAGTTTCCTACTAGCGGGAGATTCCGGGGAGCTGTTTTTT. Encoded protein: CASSFLLAGDSGELFF.